This entry lists 4 T cell receptor beta chains sequenced from one sample in a study of CD8+ T cells in alopecia areata. Treatment defined: oral pan-JAK inhibitor, 5-10 mg twice daily. Reverse transcription of extracted RNA yielded cDNA, which provided the sequencing template. Only in-frame clones appear in the TCRdb table, and some are missing; sequencing was by immunoSEQ multiplex PCR. The data contain about 210,000 clones, roughly two fifths of them singletons. Sequencing used CD4+ T cells sorted from blood, obtained at approximately week 36, from a patient treated with tofacitinib. The origin of the receptors is a human donor with alopecia areata.

The chain's CDR3 is CASSRATGGNQPQHF. Written as DNA, the CDR3 is TGTGCCAGTAGTAGGGCGACAGGCGGAAATCAGCCCCAGCATTTT. The genes are TRBV19 and TRBJ1-5; tentative D call: TRBD1 (6 bases). The V end was cut by 4 bases, the J end by 4 bases, with 14 bases between. The CDR3 consists of 15 residues. CDR1 is LNHDA and CDR2 is SQIVND in the germline V gene (reference sequence).

The chain has TRBV30 and TRBJ2-7, with D possibly TRBD2 on 6 matching bases. Germline CDR1 reads GTSNPN; CDR2 reads SVGIG (reference sequence). The V gene lost 4 bases and the J gene lost 0 bases, with 10 bases spanning the gap. CDR3 size: 13 residues. CDR3 in DNA: TGTGCCTGGACCGACGGGAGCTCCTACGAGCAGTACTTC. Protein product: CAWTDGSSYEQYF.

This sequence joins TRBV5-1 and TRBJ2-7; 7 bases map to TRBD1. V shed 2 bases and J 1 base; nucleotides not matched to a gene: 9. From germline, CDR1 is SGHRS and CDR2 YFSETQ. The CDR3 sequence is 16 residues long. The CDR3 sequence is CASSLSPGTASYEQYF. CDR3 sequence (DNA): TGCGCCAGCAGCTTATCTCCGGGGACAGCATCCTACGAGCAGTACTTC.

Only a few counts were recorded for this clone. The genes are TRBV10-3 and TRBJ1-5, with 8 nucleotides matching TRBD1. The CDR3 covers 14 residues. Germline lookup yields CDR1 ENHRY and CDR2 SYGVKD. Germline trimming cut 10 bases from V and 1 base from J; bases unmatched to any gene: 6. The CDR3 here is CATHQGASNQPQHF. CDR3 DNA sequence: TGTGCCACCCATCAGGGGGCGAGCAATCAGCCCCAGCATTTT.